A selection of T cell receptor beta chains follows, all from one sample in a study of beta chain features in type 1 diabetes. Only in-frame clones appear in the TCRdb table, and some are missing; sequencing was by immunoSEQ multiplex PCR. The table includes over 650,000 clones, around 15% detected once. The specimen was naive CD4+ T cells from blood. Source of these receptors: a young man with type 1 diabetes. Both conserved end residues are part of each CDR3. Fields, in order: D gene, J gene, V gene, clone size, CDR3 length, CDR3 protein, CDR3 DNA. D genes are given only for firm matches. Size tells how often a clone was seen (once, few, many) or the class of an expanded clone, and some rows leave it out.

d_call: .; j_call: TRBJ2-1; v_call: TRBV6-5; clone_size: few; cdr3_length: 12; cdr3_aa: CASSRSHNEQFF; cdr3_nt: TGTGCCAGCAGTAGGAGCCACAATGAGCAGTTCTTC
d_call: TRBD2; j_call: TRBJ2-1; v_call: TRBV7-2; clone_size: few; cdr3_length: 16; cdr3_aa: CASSPYLAGGRDEQFF; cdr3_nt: TGTGCCAGCAGCCCGTACCTAGCGGGAGGGCGGGATGAGCAGTTCTTC
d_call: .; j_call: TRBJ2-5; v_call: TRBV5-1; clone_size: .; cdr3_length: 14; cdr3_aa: CASSLGTVKEAQYF; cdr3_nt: TGCGCCAGCAGCTTGGGGACAGTTAAAGAGGCCCAGTACTTC
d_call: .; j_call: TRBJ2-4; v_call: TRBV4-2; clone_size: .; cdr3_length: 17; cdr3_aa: CASSQERHLGDKNIQYF; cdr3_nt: TGTGCCAGCAGCCAAGAACGACATTTAGGGGACAAAAACATTCAGTACTTC
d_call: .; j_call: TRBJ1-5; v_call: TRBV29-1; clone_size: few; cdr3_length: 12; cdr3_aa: CSVGSSNQPQHF; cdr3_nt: TGCAGCGTTGGTAGTAGCAATCAGCCCCAGCATTTT
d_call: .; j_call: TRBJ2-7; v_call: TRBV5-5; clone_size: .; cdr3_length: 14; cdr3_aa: CASSWVARDYEQYF; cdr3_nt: TGTGCCAGCAGCTGGGTGGCCAGGGACTACGAGCAGTACTTC
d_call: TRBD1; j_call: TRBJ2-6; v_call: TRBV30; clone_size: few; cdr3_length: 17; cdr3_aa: CAWSGQGASSGANVLTF; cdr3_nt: TGTGCCTGGAGTGGTCAGGGGGCAAGCTCTGGGGCCAACGTCCTGACTTTC
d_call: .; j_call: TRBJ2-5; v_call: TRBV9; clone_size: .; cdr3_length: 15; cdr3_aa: CASSVETGWPETQYF; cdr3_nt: TGTGCCAGCAGCGTAGAGACGGGGTGGCCAGAGACCCAGTACTTC
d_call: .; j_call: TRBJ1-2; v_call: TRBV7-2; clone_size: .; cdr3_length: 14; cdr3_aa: CASTWVGENYGYTF; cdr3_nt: TGTGCCAGCACCTGGGTCGGGGAAAACTATGGCTACACCTTC
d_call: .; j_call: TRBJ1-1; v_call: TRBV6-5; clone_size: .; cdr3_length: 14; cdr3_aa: CASSKRPENTEAFF; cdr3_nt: TGTGCCAGCAGTAAACGACCAGAGAACACTGAAGCTTTCTTT
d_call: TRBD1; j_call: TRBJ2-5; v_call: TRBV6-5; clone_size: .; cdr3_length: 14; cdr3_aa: CASIPGQGSETQYF; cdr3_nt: TGTGCCAGCATCCCCGGACAGGGGAGTGAGACCCAGTACTTC